A single sample gave rise to the 18 T cell receptor beta chains below, sequenced in a study of control samples from healthy donors and cancer patients. Some clones are missing from TCRdb's copy, which holds only in-frame ones; the method was immunoSEQ multiplex PCR. This table has about 130,000 clones, roughly 92% appearing once. The specimen was blood. The receptor source for this set is a man in his late teens or twenties in good health.

V and J are TRBV4-2 and TRBJ2-3; D remains ambiguous. Germline V gene lookup returns CDR1 LGHNA and CDR2 YNFKEQ. The CDR3 is made up of 12 amino acids. V was clipped by 4 bases and J by 5 bases, with 7 bases between them. CDR3 region: CASSPSRDTQYF. CDR3 nucleotides: TGTGCCAGCAGCCCCTCCAGAGATACGCAGTATTTT.

The V call is TRBV7-6, the J call TRBJ2-3; D unresolved. The length of the CDR3 is 15 residues. The germline CDR1 and CDR2 sequences are SGHVS and FNYEAQ. Trimming shortened V by 3 bases and J by 4 bases, and 14 bases separated the two germline ends. In DNA form, the CDR3 reads TGTGCCAGCAGCTTTAAATTGTTGGGCCCAGATACGCAGTATTTT. This translates into CASSFKLLGPDTQYF.

In DNA, the CDR3 is TGTGCCAGCAGCGTAGAAGCGACGAACACCGGGGAGCTGTTTTTT. Its translation: CASSVEATNTGELFF. This sequence joins TRBV9 and TRBJ2-2, with D unclear. CDR1 SGDLS and CDR2 YYNGEE come from the germline V gene. Trimming took off 0 bases at V and 0 bases at J, with 6 bases between the two ends. The CDR3 extends over 15 amino acids.

This chain uses TRBV6-5 with TRBJ1-5; D might be TRBD1 (5 bases). The germline CDR1 and CDR2 sequences are MNHEY and SVGAGI. V lost 6 bases to trimming and J lost 4 bases, with 10 bases between them. CDR3 length: 13 amino acids. The CDR3: CASSGTVNQPQHF. The CDR3 nucleotides read TGTGCCAGCAGCGGGACGGTGAATCAGCCCCAGCATTTT.

The chain recombines TRBV7-9 with TRBJ1-2; tentatively, D is TRBD1 (5 bases). This CDR3 has 15 amino acids. Germline V CDR1 and CDR2: SEHNR, FQNEAQ (reference sequence). Trimming took 5 bases from V and 8 from J, leaving 21 bases between them. CDR3 in DNA: TGTGCCAGCAGCCCCCAACAAGGCCCAGGGTTAGGCTACACCTTC. It yields the protein CASSPQQGPGLGYTF.

This clone was observed a single time. V is TRBV4-2 and J is TRBJ2-1; the D gene could be TRBD1 or TRBD2 (5 bases each). With 4 bases removed from V and 4 bases from J, the gap between germline ends came to 8 bases. The germline V gene has CDR1 LGHNA and CDR2 YNFKEQ. The CDR3 spans 13 residues. Here the CDR3 reads CASSRDGYNEQFF. The CDR3 DNA sequence: TGTGCCAGCAGCCGGGACGGGTACAATGAGCAGTTCTTC.

CDR3 in amino acids: CASSTQRNTIYF. CDR3 DNA: TGTGCCAGCAGTACCCAGCGAAACACCATATATTTT. V gene TRBV25-1 combines with J gene TRBJ1-3; D unclear. The germline gives CDR1 MGHDK, CDR2 SYGVNS. Trimming removed 5 bases at V and 5 bases at J, with 7 bases between. The CDR3 is made up of 12 amino acids. The variable domain in full, completed from reference TRBV25-1 and TRBJ1-3, reads EADIYQTPRYLVIGTGKKITLECSQTMGHDKMYWYQQDPGMELHLIHYSYGVNSTEKGDLSSESTVSRIRTEHFPLTLESARPSHTSQYLCASSTQRNTIYFGEGSWLTVV.

The chain has TRBV27 and TRBJ1-2; D gene uncertain. The germline gives CDR1 MNHEY, CDR2 SMNVEV (reference sequence). The CDR3 extends over 15 amino acids. The V end lost 4 bases, the J end lost 2 bases, and 14 bases lay between the germline ends. CDR3 residues: CASSSAGIENYGYTF. The CDR3 DNA follows: TGTGCCAGCAGTTCAGCAGGCATCGAAAACTATGGCTACACCTTC.

The chain is built from TRBV6-4 and TRBJ1-3; maybe TRBD1 (5 bases). Per the germline V gene, CDR1 is MRHNA and CDR2 is SNTAGT. The CDR3 extends over 15 amino acids. Trimming shortened V by 9 bases and J by 0 bases, and 15 bases separated the two germline ends. CDR3 protein: CASGQSEFSGNTIYF. CDR3 DNA: TGTGCCAGTGGACAATCCGAGTTCTCTGGAAACACCATATATTTT.

CDR3 sequence reads: CATSRDFGVGEQFF. The CDR3 DNA reads as TGTGCCACCAGCAGAGATTTCGGGGTCGGGGAGCAGTTCTTC. The chain employs TRBV15 and TRBJ2-1, with D possibly matching TRBD2 (5 bases). This CDR3 is 14 amino acids long. Trimming took 0 bases from V and 10 from J, leaving 13 bases between them. Germline V lookup: CDR1 LNHNV, CDR2 YYDKDF (reference sequence).

The rearrangement joins TRBV11-1 to TRBJ1-1, with 7 bases aligning to TRBD1. This CDR3 is built from 13 residues. The V gene end was trimmed by 7 bases and the J gene end by 5 bases; junction bases not matched to a gene: 7. CDR1 SGHAT and CDR2 FQDESV come from the germline V gene (reference sequence). The CDR3: CASINRGGTEAFF. The CDR3 DNA reads TGTGCCAGCATCAACAGGGGAGGGACTGAAGCTTTCTTT. Drawing the rest from reference TRBV11-1 and TRBJ1-1, the complete variable domain is EAEVAQSPRYKITEKSQAVAFWCDPISGHATLYWYRQILGQGPELLVQFQDESVVDDSQLPKDRFSAERLKGVDSTLKIQPAELGDSAMYLCASINRGGTEAFFGQGTRLTVV.

The V call is TRBV27, the J call TRBJ1-1; D call uncertain. Germline V lookup: CDR1 MNHEY, CDR2 SMNVEV (reference sequence). With 10 bases removed from V and 3 bases from J, the gap between germline ends came to 15 bases. The CDR3 extends over 13 amino acids. CDR3 nucleotide sequence: TGTGCCACCAAAGGGAGTTTCTACACTGAAGCTTTCTTT. Translating it yields CATKGSFYTEAFF.

The rearrangement uses TRBV7-9 and TRBJ2-7; D perhaps matches TRBD2 (7 bases). CDR3 size: 15 residues. Between the trimmed V and J ends, which lost 1 base and 4 bases, there was a span of 14 bases. Germline V CDR1 and CDR2: SEHNR, FQNEAQ (reference sequence). CDR3 nucleotide sequence: TGTGCCAGCAGCTTAGATCGGGGGGCGGAATACGAGCAGTACTTC. As protein: CASSLDRGAEYEQYF.

The chain joins TRBV7-2 to TRBJ2-3; 8 bases are shared with TRBD2. V lost 0 bases and J lost 2; bases outside the gene matches: 4. The CDR3 contains 16 residues. Germline assignment: CDR1 SGHTA and CDR2 FQGNSA. The DNA of the CDR3 is TGTGCCAGCAGCTTAGCCCCAGCGGGGGCCACAGATACGCAGTATTTT. Its translation: CASSLAPAGATDTQYF.

As concerns this clone: The junction differs from germline at one of its ends, possibly a read error. The chain uses TRBV13 and TRBJ2-3; D gene uncertain. CDR3 length: 13 amino acids. Germline V gene lookup returns CDR1 PRHDT and CDR2 FYEKMQ (reference sequence). The CDR3 bases are TGTGCCAGCAGCGTAGGCTGGGGAGATACGCAGTATTTT. Its translation is CASSVGWGDTQYF.

This sequence joins TRBV7-6 and TRBJ1-3; D unresolved. CDR3 length equals 15 residues. Trimming pared 5 bases from V and 0 bases from J, leaving 11 bases between. Germline V lookup: CDR1 SGHVS, CDR2 FNYEAQ. The CDR3 coding sequence is TGTGCCAGCAGCACCGGACGGAGCTCTGGAAACACCATATATTTT. Its protein is CASSTGRSSGNTIYF.

This chain joins TRBV5-1 and TRBJ2-2; D tentatively reads TRBD1 or TRBD2 (5 bases each). This CDR3 comprises 16 residues. V gave up 2 bases and J gave up 4 bases, with 15 bases separating them. Germline CDR1 and CDR2: SGHRS and YFSETQ. CDR3 protein: CASSFHGTISTGELFF. The DNA of the CDR3 is TGCGCCAGCAGCTTCCACGGGACGATATCCACCGGGGAGCTGTTTTTT.

This clone was counted a single time. The V gene is TRBV18, the J gene TRBJ2-5; 8 nucleotides match TRBD2. The CDR3 loop spans 16 amino acids. Trimming took 0 bases from V and 1 from J; bases not matched to a gene: 4. Germline CDR1 reads KGHSH; CDR2 reads LQKENI. CDR3: CASSPPAGGFQETQYF. DNA of the CDR3: TGTGCCAGCTCACCACCGGCGGGGGGCTTCCAAGAGACCCAGTACTTC.